One TCR beta chain is described in this entry. The V and J ends lost 7 bases and 4 bases, in that order; junction bases with no gene match: 9. In germline, CDR1 is SGHTA, CDR2 FQGNSA. The CDR3 length is 15 residues. TCRdb itself ran the reads through MiXCR, one entry per CDR3 protein. This sample yields fewer than 550,000 distinct CDR3 sequences, of which about 25% are seen a single time; 13% belongs to the top ten. The source of the sample is a study of T cell repertoires in cytomegalovirus infection. This sequence originates from a human donor in good health (CMV status not recorded). Some clones in this sample may be carry-over from other donors' samples. The sample was PBMCs. The chain has TRBV7-2 and TRBJ1-2; 10 nucleotides match TRBD1. In DNA form, the CDR3 reads TGTGCCAGCACCCAAGCGGACAGGGGGGCCTATGGCTACACCTTC. Protein: CASTQADRGAYGYTF.